These 32 T cell receptor beta chains were all obtained from the same sample, sequenced in a study of cytomegalovirus exposure and HLA in healthy donors. This PCR relied on a set of 60 Vbeta primers and 13 Jbeta primers. The method was immunoSEQ multiplex PCR; TCRdb's version includes in-frame clones alone and lacks a portion of them. The data show roughly 140,000 clones, with roughly 80% seen just once and less than 4% held by the top ten. Material: PBMCs. The receptor set was obtained from a male donor in good health and CMV-seronegative.

CDR3 amino acids: CASSVDKGQGGEQYF. CDR3 coding DNA: TGTGCCAGCAGCGTAGACAAGGGACAGGGAGGCGAGCAGTACTTC. The chain recombines TRBV9 with TRBJ2-7; 9 nucleotides match TRBD1. This CDR3 contains 15 residues. J lost 6 bases, V lost 0 bases, and 7 bases had no gene match. In germline, CDR1 is SGDLS, CDR2 YYNGEE.

This clone was observed once. The chain has TRBV2 and TRBJ2-1; the match to TRBD2 covers 12 bases. Germline CDR1 SNHLY, CDR2 FYNNEI. This CDR3 spans 17 amino acids. The ends lost 6 bases at V and 5 bases at J; junction bases unmatched: 11. The CDR3 DNA reads TGTGCCAGCAGAGGCCCGTTACTAGCGGGGGGAGACAATGAGCAGTTCTTC. As protein: CASRGPLLAGGDNEQFF.

The V and J genes are TRBV6-5 and TRBJ2-7; perhaps TRBD1 as D (6 bases). V lost 2 bases to trimming and J lost 6 bases, with 14 bases between them. The CDR3 sequence is 14 residues long. CDR1 is MNHEY and CDR2 is SVGAGI in the germline V gene. CDR3 loop: CASSYGRGRSEQYF. CDR3 bases: TGTGCCAGCAGTTACGGCAGGGGAAGGTCCGAGCAGTACTTC.

There are a few counts of this clone. V and J are TRBV30 and TRBJ2-1; no reliable D call. Germline values: CDR1 GTSNPN, CDR2 SVGIG (reference sequence). Between the trimmed V and J ends, which lost 0 bases and 9 bases, there was a span of 9 bases. The CDR3 totals 12 residues. As DNA, the CDR3 is TGTGCCTGGAGTGTACTATGGTCTGAGCAGTTCTTC. Its protein product is CAWSVLWSEQFF.

V usage is TRBV28 and J usage is TRBJ2-3; 7 bases agree with TRBD2. The V gene's germline CDR1 is MDHEN and CDR2 SYDVKM. CDR3 size: 13 residues. The ends lost 5 bases at V and 4 bases at J; junction bases unmatched: 3. The CDR3 nucleotides read TGTGCCAGCAGTGGCGGGAGCGCAGATACGCAGTATTTT. Protein product: CASSGGSADTQYF.

The chain recombines TRBV19 with TRBJ2-6; tentative D call: TRBD1 (5 bases). V lost 3 bases, J lost 0 bases, and 9 bases lay in between. The V gene's germline CDR1 is LNHDA and CDR2 SQIVND (reference sequence). The CDR3 is 16 amino acids. Written as DNA, the CDR3 is TGTGCCAGTAGTATGCCAGGGTTCTCTGGGGCCAACGTCCTGACTTTC. Encoded protein: CASSMPGFSGANVLTF.

This rearrangement joins TRBV15 to TRBJ1-2; no definite D call. Trimming left V 0 bases short and J 6 bases short, with 14 bases between. This CDR3 has 15 amino acids. Germline V gene data show CDR1 as LNHNV and CDR2 as YYDKDF (reference sequence). The CDR3 DNA follows: TGTGCCACCAGCAGAGATAGAGGTACCCCCGATGGCTACACCTTC. Its protein is CATSRDRGTPDGYTF.

DNA of the CDR3: TGTGCCAGCAGTGAAACGGCGGGGAAGAATCAGCCCCAGCATTTT. As protein: CASSETAGKNQPQHF. The chain carries TRBV2 and TRBJ1-5; D uncertain. Trimming removed 2 bases from V and 4 bases from J, with 12 bases in between. Per the germline V gene, CDR1 is SNHLY and CDR2 is FYNNEI. The CDR3 sequence is 15 residues long.

The chain carries TRBV9 and TRBJ1-2; 8 nucleotides line up with TRBD1. With 2 bases clipped from V and 8 bases from J, the junction kept 11 bases outside the gene matches. CDR1 is SGDLS, CDR2 YYNGEE, per germline. This CDR3 has 15 amino acids. The DNA of the CDR3 is TGTGCCAGCAGCGTCGGGGGGCAGGGGGCGCAAGGCTACACCTTC. It translates to CASSVGGQGAQGYTF.

The chain is built from TRBV5-1 and TRBJ2-7; 11 nucleotides line up with TRBD2. CDR1 and CDR2 from the germline V gene are SGHRS and YFSETQ. The V segment lost 2 bases and the J segment 3 bases; nucleotides outside the gene matches: 7. The CDR3 runs to 16 residues. The CDR3 reads CASSFRGGTSGYEQYF. The CDR3 DNA reads TGCGCCAGCAGCTTTCGGGGGGGGACTAGCGGCTACGAGCAGTACTTC. Variable domain in full (rest from reference TRBV5-1 and TRBJ2-7): KAGVTQTPRYLIKTRGQQVTLSCSPISGHRSVSWYQQTPGQGLQFLFEYFSETQRNKGNFPGRFSGRQFSNSRSEMNVSTLELGDSALYLCASSFRGGTSGYEQYFGPGTRLTVT.

The table lists this clone with a few counts. The rearrangement links TRBV27 to TRBJ2-7, with D possibly TRBD2 on 7 matching bases. V lost 5 bases to trimming and J lost 4 bases, with 12 bases between them. Germline V gene data show CDR1 as MNHEY and CDR2 as SMNVEV (reference sequence). CDR3 length: 13 residues. CDR3 amino acids: CASSGGGLYEQYF. The CDR3 bases are TGTGCCAGCAGTGGGGGGGGGCTATACGAGCAGTACTTC.

The J gene is TRBJ2-1, the V gene TRBV2, with 8 bases identical to TRBD2. The V segment lost 8 bases and the J segment 6 bases; nucleotides outside the gene matches: 3. Germline V gene lookup returns CDR1 SNHLY and CDR2 FYNNEI. The CDR3 runs to 12 residues. CDR3 amino acids: CASRGGGNEQFF. The CDR3 nucleotides read TGTGCCAGCCGGGGGGGAGGCAATGAGCAGTTCTTC.

This clone appeared once. The J gene is TRBJ2-1, the V gene TRBV19; D is undetermined. Trimming cost V 2 bases and J 5 bases, with 7 bases left between them. This CDR3 is built from 13 residues. Germline CDR1 reads LNHDA; CDR2 reads SQIVND (reference sequence). CDR3 protein: CASSINRNNEQFF. In DNA, the CDR3 is TGTGCCAGTAGTATAAACAGAAACAATGAGCAGTTCTTC. The full variable domain, its missing parts supplied by reference TRBV19 and TRBJ2-1, is DGGITQSPKYLFRKEGQNVTLSCEQNLNHDAMYWYRQDPGQGLRLIYYSQIVNDFQKGDIAEGYSVSREKKESFPLTVTSAQKNPTAFYLCASSINRNNEQFFGPGTRLTVL.

CDR3 DNA: TGCGCCAGCAGCCAAGATGCGGGAGGAGGTGGTGGGTCCTACGAGCAGTACTTC. It encodes CASSQDAGGGGGSYEQYF. The genes are TRBV4-3 and TRBJ2-7; TRBD2 aligns across 8 bases. Germline CDR1 reads LGHNA; CDR2 reads YSLEER. With V trimmed by 0 bases and J by 1 base, 11 bases remained unmatched. The CDR3 length is 18 residues.

V usage is TRBV2 and J usage is TRBJ2-4; D is unresolved. This CDR3 spans 14 amino acids. Per the germline V gene, CDR1 is SNHLY and CDR2 is FYNNEI. V was clipped by 3 bases and J by 0 bases, with 6 bases between them. The DNA of the CDR3 is TGTGCCAGCAGTGAGGCGGAAGCCAAAAACATTCAGTACTTC. Translation gives CASSEAEAKNIQYF. The full variable domain, with the rest looked up from reference TRBV2 and TRBJ2-4, is EPEVTQTPSHQVTQMGQEVILRCVPISNHLYFYWYRQILGQKVEFLVSFYNNEISEKSEIFDDQFSVERPDGSNFTLKIRSTKLEDSAMYFCASSEAEAKNIQYFGAGTRLSVL.

This clone was counted a single time. The V call is TRBV19, the J call TRBJ1-6; 7 nucleotides match TRBD1. V dropped 2 bases and J dropped 6; count of bases not matched to a gene: 7. Germline loops: CDR1 LNHDA, CDR2 SQIVND (reference sequence). This CDR3 has 16 residues. The CDR3: CASSIRRGRLNSPLHF. CDR3 nucleotides: TGTGCCAGTAGTATACGCAGGGGGAGACTTAATTCACCCCTCCACTTT.

J is TRBJ1-1 and V is TRBV7-9; possible D gene TRBD1, 6 bases. Trimming shortened V by 5 bases and J by 9 bases, and 19 bases separated the two germline ends. The CDR3 spans 14 residues. The V gene's germline CDR1 is SEHNR and CDR2 FQNEAQ (reference sequence). Here the CDR3 DNA reads TGTGCCAGCAGCCCAGAGGACAGTTCAGAAAAAGCTTTCTTT. Translated, it gives CASSPEDSSEKAFF.

The rearrangement uses TRBV11-3 and TRBJ2-5; D is possibly TRBD2 (5 bases). This CDR3 is built from 13 residues. Per germline, CDR1 SGHNT and CDR2 YENEEA. V was cut by 1 base and J by 3 bases, with 6 bases left in between. CDR3 loop: CASSLGLKETQYF. CDR3 coding DNA: TGTGCCAGCAGCTTAGGACTAAAAGAGACCCAGTACTTC.

The V call is TRBV9, the J call TRBJ2-2; 7 nucleotides agree with TRBD2. This CDR3 spans 14 amino acids. The V and J ends lost 10 bases and 3 bases, in that order; junction bases with no gene match: 9. Germline lookup yields CDR1 SGDLS and CDR2 YYNGEE. Written as DNA, the CDR3 is TGTGCCTCCCGGGGGGACTCCTACACCGGGGAGCTGTTTTTT. Translating it yields CASRGDSYTGELFF.

The chain couples TRBV25-1 to TRBJ2-7; 7 nucleotides align to TRBD2. V dropped 7 bases and J dropped 3; count of bases not matched to a gene: 12. The CDR3 contains 15 residues. Germline CDR1 reads MGHDK; CDR2 reads SYGVNS. In nucleotides, the CDR3 is TGTGCCAGCACCCCGTCGGGAGGCCTTTACTACGAGCAGTACTTC. This translates into CASTPSGGLYYEQYF.

The V and J genes are TRBV29-1 and TRBJ2-3, with 8 bases aligning to TRBD1. CDR1 is SQVTM and CDR2 is ANQGSEA in the germline V gene. After removal of 0 bases from V and 4 bases from J, the junction contained 15 bases not matched to a gene. The CDR3 runs 18 residues. The CDR3 sequence is CSVEDRMGTGVFADTQYF. The CDR3 coding sequence is TGCAGCGTTGAAGATCGTATGGGGACAGGAGTTTTTGCAGATACGCAGTATTTT.

This clone was observed a handful of times. This chain joins TRBV6-5 and TRBJ2-7, with D possibly TRBD2 on 5 matching bases. The CDR3 loop spans 14 amino acids. Germline assignment: CDR1 MNHEY and CDR2 SVGAGI. Deletions cut 2 bases from V and 3 bases from J, with 11 bases between. In DNA, the CDR3 is TGTGCCAGCAGTTACCGGGGTGAATTCTACGAGCAGTACTTC. Translating gives CASSYRGEFYEQYF.

The chain employs TRBV13 and TRBJ2-3, with no clear D. Germline assignment: CDR1 PRHDT and CDR2 FYEKMQ (reference sequence). The CDR3 has 13 residues. The germline V and J ends were trimmed by 1 base and 3 bases, with 5 bases remaining between them. CDR3 amino acids: CASSLARTDTQYF. The CDR3 DNA reads TGTGCCAGCAGCTTAGCGCGTACAGATACGCAGTATTTT.

This rearrangement joins TRBV4-1 to TRBJ1-5; D unclear. The germline V gene encodes CDR1 MGHRA and CDR2 YSYEKL. With 1 base removed from V and 5 bases from J, the gap between germline ends came to 6 bases. This CDR3 contains 13 residues. CDR3 residues: CASSQGQYQPQHF. CDR3 nucleotides: TGCGCCAGCAGCCAAGGGCAGTATCAGCCCCAGCATTTT.

This clone was seen only once. V gene TRBV9 combines with J gene TRBJ2-3; TRBD2 agrees at 7 bases. After removal of 2 bases from V and 0 bases from J, the junction contained 3 bases not matched to a gene. The CDR3 length is 15 residues. The germline CDR1 and CDR2 sequences are SGDLS and YYNGEE. This CDR3 is CASSVSSGSTDTQYF. CDR3 coding DNA: TGTGCCAGCAGCGTTTCTAGCGGTAGCACAGATACGCAGTATTTT. Supplemented by reference TRBV9 and TRBJ2-3, the full variable domain reads DSGVTQTPKHLITATGQRVTLRCSPRSGDLSVYWYQQSLDQGLQFLIQYYNGEERAKGNILERFSAQQFPDLHSELNLSSLELGDSALYFCASSVSSGSTDTQYFGPGTRLTVL.

The CDR3 protein is CASSQDRAAVAYEQYF. CDR3 nucleotides: TGCGCCAGCAGCCAAGATCGAGCAGCGGTGGCCTACGAGCAGTACTTC. The genes are TRBV4-1 and TRBJ2-7; perhaps TRBD2 as D (5 bases). The ends were cut back, 0 bases at V and 2 bases at J, with 14 bases in the middle. CDR3 length equals 16 residues. Germline V gives CDR1 MGHRA, CDR2 YSYEKL.

The V gene is TRBV7-2, the J gene TRBJ2-2; possibly TRBD1 for D (6 bases). Germline lookup yields CDR1 SGHTA and CDR2 FQGNSA. The CDR3 spans 14 residues. Trimming stripped 6 bases from V and 9 bases from J, with 17 bases between. The CDR3 coding sequence is TGTGCCAGCAGTTACACCAGGGGATCCCGGGAGCTGTTTTTT. It is translated as CASSYTRGSRELFF.

The chain employs TRBV5-5 and TRBJ2-7, with 8 bases that match TRBD1. Germline V gene sequence: CDR1 SGHKS, CDR2 YYEKEE (reference sequence). The CDR3 has 14 residues. Trimming cost V 4 bases and J 5 bases; bases outside gene matches: 8. The CDR3 DNA reads TGTGCCAGCAGCACACAGGGGGAGTTGGACGAGCAGTACTTC. It yields the protein CASSTQGELDEQYF.

V and J are TRBV6-5 and TRBJ2-3, with 8 bases matching TRBD2. CDR1 is MNHEY, CDR2 SVGAGI, per germline. The CDR3 runs to 15 residues. The ends lost 2 bases at V and 4 bases at J; junction bases unmatched: 5. The CDR3 DNA reads TGTGCCAGCAGTTACGGGGGCGGGGGGTCAGATACGCAGTATTTT. Translation: CASSYGGGGSDTQYF.

V is TRBV28 and J is TRBJ1-2; no clear D. Per germline, CDR1 MDHEN and CDR2 SYDVKM. Between the trimmed V and J ends, which lost 5 bases and 5 bases, there was a span of 6 bases. The CDR3 is 11 amino acids. The DNA for the CDR3 is TGTGCCAGCAGTCCCCTATATGGCTACACCTTC. This encodes CASSPLYGYTF.

This chain joins TRBV5-1 and TRBJ2-7; possibly TRBD1 for D (6 bases). This CDR3 is 14 amino acids long. Germline V gene data show CDR1 as SGHRS and CDR2 as YFSETQ. The V gene lost 7 bases and the J gene lost 6 bases, with 20 bases spanning the gap. The CDR3 DNA follows: TGCGCCAGCGGCCGGGACACGGGGCCCCTCGAGCAGTACTTC. Protein sequence: CASGRDTGPLEQYF.

J is TRBJ2-1 and V is TRBV11-3; the match to TRBD2 covers 7 bases. CDR3 size: 14 residues. Germline CDR1 reads SGHNT; CDR2 reads YENEEA. The ends lost 5 bases at V and 4 bases at J; junction bases unmatched: 5. CDR3 protein: CASSQGGLYNEQFF. The CDR3 region has the DNA TGTGCCAGCAGCCAGGGAGGGCTTTACAATGAGCAGTTCTTC.